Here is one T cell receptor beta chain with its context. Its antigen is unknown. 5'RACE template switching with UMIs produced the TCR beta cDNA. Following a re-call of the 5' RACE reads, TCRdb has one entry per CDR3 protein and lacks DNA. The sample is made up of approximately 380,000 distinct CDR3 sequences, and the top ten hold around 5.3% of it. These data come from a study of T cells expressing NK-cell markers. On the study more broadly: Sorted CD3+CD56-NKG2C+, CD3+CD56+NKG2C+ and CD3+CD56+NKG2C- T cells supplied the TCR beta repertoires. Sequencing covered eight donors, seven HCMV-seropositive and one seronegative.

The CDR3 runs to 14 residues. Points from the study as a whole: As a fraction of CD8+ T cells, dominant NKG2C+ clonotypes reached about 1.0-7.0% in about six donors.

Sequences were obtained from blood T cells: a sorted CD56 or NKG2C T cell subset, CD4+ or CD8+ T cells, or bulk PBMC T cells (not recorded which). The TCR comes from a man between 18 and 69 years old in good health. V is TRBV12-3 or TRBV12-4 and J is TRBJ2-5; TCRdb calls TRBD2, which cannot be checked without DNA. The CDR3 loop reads CASSSASGGATQYF.